This passage covers 15 T cell receptor beta chains from one sample sequenced in a study of cytomegalovirus exposure and HLA in healthy donors. With 60 Vbeta and 13 Jbeta primers, the PCR was carried out. The repertoire was sequenced with immunoSEQ multiplex PCR; TCRdb's copy has only in-frame clones and lacks some. The sample has 90,000 to 100,000 clones; 76% are singletons. Sequencing used PBMCs. These receptors all stem from a man aged 35 to 55 in good health and CMV-seronegative.

Relative to its sample, this clone is medium-sized. The rearrangement links TRBV7-9 to TRBJ2-2, with 7 bases lining up with TRBD1. Germline V gene data show CDR1 as SEHNR and CDR2 as FQNEAQ (reference sequence). CDR3 size: 16 residues. With V trimmed by 2 bases and J by 7 bases, 10 bases remained unmatched. The CDR3, as DNA: TGTGCCAGCAGCTTACTGGAACAGGGGACGGACGGGGAGCTGTTTTTT. It specifies CASSLLEQGTDGELFF.

The chain carries TRBV7-2 and TRBJ2-5, with a possible D match to TRBD1 (5 bases). The V gene's germline CDR1 is SGHTA and CDR2 FQGNSA. The CDR3 contains 13 residues. V was clipped by 3 bases and J by 4 bases, with 9 bases between them. The CDR3 region has the DNA TGTGCCAGCAGCTTCAGACAGCCAGAGACCCAGTACTTC. Amino acids: CASSFRQPETQYF. The whole variable domain, remainder taken from reference TRBV7-2 and TRBJ2-5, is GAGVSQSPSNKVTEKGKDVELRCDPISGHTALYWYRQSLGQGLEFLIYFQGNSAPDKSGLPSDRFSAERTGGSVSTLTIQRTQQEDSAVYLCASSFRQPETQYFGPGTRLLVL.

V usage is TRBV7-8 and J usage is TRBJ2-7; no definite D call. The CDR3 extends over 12 amino acids. CDR1 and CDR2 from the germline V gene are SGHVS and FQNEAQ. Trimming cost V 5 bases and J 6 bases, with 11 bases left between them. The CDR3, as DNA: TGTGCCAGCAGCCAACCACCAGGCGAGCAGTACTTC. As protein: CASSQPPGEQYF.

V usage is TRBV6-5 and J usage is TRBJ2-7; tentatively, D is TRBD1 (5 bases). Germline lookup yields CDR1 MNHEY and CDR2 SVGAGI. V lost 2 bases to trimming and J lost 3 bases, with 5 bases between them. The CDR3 spans 12 residues. CDR3 sequence: CASSYRGYEQYF. CDR3 bases: TGTGCCAGCAGTTACAGGGGCTACGAGCAGTACTTC.

This chain joins TRBV9 and TRBJ1-1; 10 bases match TRBD1. Germline V CDR1 and CDR2: SGDLS, YYNGEE. The CDR3 sequence is 16 residues long. Trimming at V came to 4 bases and at J to 3 bases, leaving 9 bases not matched to a gene. CDR3 region: CASSPRQGARDTEAFF. In DNA, the CDR3 is TGTGCCAGCAGCCCAAGACAGGGGGCGCGGGACACTGAAGCTTTCTTT.

The chain employs TRBV18 and TRBJ2-1; 12 nucleotides agree with TRBD2. The trim removed 6 bases at V and 7 bases at J, leaving 4 bases unmatched. Germline V gene sequence: CDR1 KGHSH, CDR2 LQKENI. The CDR3 is made up of 14 amino acids. CDR3 nucleotide sequence: TGTGCCAGCTCGCGGACTAGCGGGGCAAATGAGCAGTTCTTC. Its protein is CASSRTSGANEQFF.

The V gene is TRBV9, the J gene TRBJ2-7; the match to TRBD1 covers 10 bases. Unmatched junction bases numbered 8, after V lost 4 bases and J lost 4 bases. This CDR3 has 15 residues. Per germline, CDR1 SGDLS and CDR2 YYNGEE. DNA for the CDR3: TGTGCCAGCAGCACCACCCCGGGACAGGGGTACGAGCAGTACTTC. Amino acids: CASSTTPGQGYEQYF.

The CDR3 protein is CASSFVPTSGTYEQYF. CDR3 nucleotide sequence: TGCGCCAGCAGTTTCGTTCCCACTAGCGGGACCTACGAGCAGTACTTC. J is TRBJ2-5 and V is TRBV5-1; the match to TRBD2 covers 10 bases. The J call may be mistaken, given a closer DNA end match to TRBJ2-7. The CDR3 covers 16 residues. Germline loops: CDR1 SGHRS, CDR2 YFSETQ.

The chain has TRBV29-1 and TRBJ2-7, with 11 bases matching TRBD2. There are 14 residues in the CDR3. V dropped 2 bases and J dropped 7; count of bases not matched to a gene: 7. Germline V gene sequence: CDR1 SQVTM, CDR2 ANQGSEA. In DNA form, the CDR3 reads TGCAGCGTTGAAAGGCCTAGCGGGGGGAATGAGCAGTACTTC. This encodes CSVERPSGGNEQYF.

The chain combines TRBV28 with TRBJ2-7; TRBD1 matches 12 bases. V was pared by 5 bases and J by 3 bases, with 8 bases of the junction left unmatched. CDR1 is MDHEN, CDR2 SYDVKM, per germline. The CDR3 contains 16 residues. DNA for the CDR3: TGTGCCAGCAGTACGGGGACAGGGGGCGCGAACTACGAGCAGTACTTC. Amino acids: CASSTGTGGANYEQYF.

The gene calls are TRBV5-6 and TRBJ1-2, with D tentatively TRBD1 (5 bases). CDR3 size: 16 residues. Germline loops: CDR1 SGHDT, CDR2 YYEEEE. The germline V and J ends were trimmed by 2 bases and 2 bases, with 16 bases remaining between them. The CDR3 is CASSFTGRGRNYGYTF. The CDR3 region has the DNA TGTGCCAGCAGCTTCACGGGGAGGGGAAGGAACTATGGCTACACCTTC.

The chain employs TRBV5-1 and TRBJ2-3; 7 bases are shared with TRBD2. Germline loops: CDR1 SGHRS, CDR2 YFSETQ. V shed 0 bases, J shed 8 bases, and the junction held 6 bases outside the gene matches. The CDR3 extends over 14 amino acids. CDR3 coding DNA: TGCGCCAGCAGCTTGGCCGTGGGGGAGGGTACGCAGTATTTT. The encoded protein is CASSLAVGEGTQYF.

The CDR3 protein is CASLQGGPIYEQYF. The CDR3 nucleotides read TGTGCCAGCCTCCAAGGGGGCCCCATCTACGAGCAGTACTTC. The chain recombines TRBV6-1 with TRBJ2-7, with 7 bases identical to TRBD1. The junction had 10 bases not matched to a gene; V was cut back by 8 bases and J by 3 bases. CDR1 MNHNS and CDR2 SASEGT come from the germline V gene. This CDR3 spans 14 amino acids.

The chain has TRBV28 and TRBJ2-7; 8 bases are shared with TRBD1. Germline V CDR1 and CDR2: MDHEN, SYDVKM. Germline trimming cut 4 bases from V and 2 bases from J; bases unmatched to any gene: 7. The length of the CDR3 is 15 residues. Here the CDR3 reads CASSSQGANTYEQYF. The CDR3 nucleotides are TGTGCCAGCAGTTCTCAGGGGGCGAATACCTACGAGCAGTACTTC.

The chain joins TRBV7-2 to TRBJ1-4; a possible D gene is TRBD1 (5 bases). V was shortened by 8 bases and J by 5 bases, with 12 bases between the two germline ends. The CDR3 loop spans 13 amino acids. Per germline, CDR1 SGHTA and CDR2 FQGNSA. CDR3: CASGRGENEKLFF. CDR3 nucleotides: TGTGCCAGCGGGCGGGGCGAGAATGAAAAACTGTTTTTT.